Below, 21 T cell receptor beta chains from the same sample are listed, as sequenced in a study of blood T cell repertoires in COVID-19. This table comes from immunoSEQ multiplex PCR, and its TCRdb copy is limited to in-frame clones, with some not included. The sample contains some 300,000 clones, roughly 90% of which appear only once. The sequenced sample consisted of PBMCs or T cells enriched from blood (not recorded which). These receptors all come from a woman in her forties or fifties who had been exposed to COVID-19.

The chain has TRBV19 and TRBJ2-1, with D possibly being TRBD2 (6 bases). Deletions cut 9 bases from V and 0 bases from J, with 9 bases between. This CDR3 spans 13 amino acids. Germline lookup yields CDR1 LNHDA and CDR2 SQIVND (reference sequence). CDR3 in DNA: TGTGCCAGGGCCGGGAGCTCCTACAATGAGCAGTTCTTC. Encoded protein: CARAGSSYNEQFF.

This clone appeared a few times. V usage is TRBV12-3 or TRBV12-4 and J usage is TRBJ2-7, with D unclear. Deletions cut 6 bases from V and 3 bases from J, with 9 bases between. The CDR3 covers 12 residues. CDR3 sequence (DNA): TGTGCCAGCAGGTCAACAATCTACGAGCAGTACTTC. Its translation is CASRSTIYEQYF.

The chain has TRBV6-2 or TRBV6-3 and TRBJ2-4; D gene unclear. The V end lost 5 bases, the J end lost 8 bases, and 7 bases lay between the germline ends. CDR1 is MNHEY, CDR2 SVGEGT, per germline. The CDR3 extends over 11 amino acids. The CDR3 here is CASSISYIQYF. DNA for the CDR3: TGTGCCAGCAGTATTTCCTACATTCAGTACTTC.

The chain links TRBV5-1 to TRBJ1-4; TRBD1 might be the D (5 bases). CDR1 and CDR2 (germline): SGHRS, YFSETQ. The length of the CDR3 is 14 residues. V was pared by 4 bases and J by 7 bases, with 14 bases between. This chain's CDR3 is CASSLRGLFEKLFF. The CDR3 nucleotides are TGCGCCAGCAGCCTAAGGGGCTTGTTTGAAAAACTGTTTTTT.

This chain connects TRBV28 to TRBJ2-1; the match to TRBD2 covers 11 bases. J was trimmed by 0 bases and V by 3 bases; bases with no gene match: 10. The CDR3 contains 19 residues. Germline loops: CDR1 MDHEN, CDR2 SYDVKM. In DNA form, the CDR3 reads TGTGCCAGCAGTTTTACGATGAGACTAGCGGGGACCTCCTACAATGAGCAGTTCTTC. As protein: CASSFTMRLAGTSYNEQFF.

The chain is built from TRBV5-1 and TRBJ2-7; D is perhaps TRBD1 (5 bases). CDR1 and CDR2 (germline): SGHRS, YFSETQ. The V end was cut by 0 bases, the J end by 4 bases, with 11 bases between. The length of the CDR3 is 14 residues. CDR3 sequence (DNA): TGCGCCAGCAGCTTGGACGCGACAGAATACGAGCAGTACTTC. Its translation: CASSLDATEYEQYF.

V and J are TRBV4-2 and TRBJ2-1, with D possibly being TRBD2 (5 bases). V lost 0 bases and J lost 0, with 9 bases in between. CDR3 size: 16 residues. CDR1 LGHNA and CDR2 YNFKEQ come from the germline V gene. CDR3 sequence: CASSQEGLSSYNEQFF. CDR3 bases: TGTGCCAGCAGCCAAGAAGGACTTAGCTCCTACAATGAGCAGTTCTTC.

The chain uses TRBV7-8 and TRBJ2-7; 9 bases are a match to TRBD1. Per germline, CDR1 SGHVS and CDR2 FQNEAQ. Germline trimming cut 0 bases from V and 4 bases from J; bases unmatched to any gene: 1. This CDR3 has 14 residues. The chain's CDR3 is CASSLAGQGYEQYF. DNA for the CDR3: TGTGCCAGCAGCTTAGCGGGACAGGGTTACGAGCAGTACTTC.

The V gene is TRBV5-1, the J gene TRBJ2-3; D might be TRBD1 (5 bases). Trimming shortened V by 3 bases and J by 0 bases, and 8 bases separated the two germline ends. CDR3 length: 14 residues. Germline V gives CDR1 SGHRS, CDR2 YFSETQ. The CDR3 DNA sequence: TGCGCCAGCAGCTATCAGGGTAGCACAGATACGCAGTATTTT. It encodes CASSYQGSTDTQYF.

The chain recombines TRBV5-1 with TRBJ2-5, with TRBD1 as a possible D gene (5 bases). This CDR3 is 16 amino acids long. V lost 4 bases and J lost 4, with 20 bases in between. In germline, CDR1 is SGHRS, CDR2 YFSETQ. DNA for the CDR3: TGCGCCAGCAGCAACAGAGAAGGGGCGGTAGGAGAGACCCAGTACTTC. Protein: CASSNREGAVGETQYF.

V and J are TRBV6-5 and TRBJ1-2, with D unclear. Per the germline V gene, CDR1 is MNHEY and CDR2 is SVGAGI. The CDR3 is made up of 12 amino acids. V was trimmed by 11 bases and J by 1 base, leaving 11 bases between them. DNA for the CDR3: TGTGCCTCCCGGGGAATTAACTATGGCTACACCTTC. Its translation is CASRGINYGYTF.

CDR3 nucleotides: TGCGCCAGCAGCCAAGATCCCAGTAACAGGGAAGCTTTCTTT. Its translation is CASSQDPSNREAFF. The rearrangement uses TRBV4-1 and TRBJ1-1; D perhaps matches TRBD1 (5 bases). The CDR3 has 14 residues. Trimming cost V 0 bases and J 8 bases, with 13 bases left between them. From germline, CDR1 is MGHRA and CDR2 YSYEKL.

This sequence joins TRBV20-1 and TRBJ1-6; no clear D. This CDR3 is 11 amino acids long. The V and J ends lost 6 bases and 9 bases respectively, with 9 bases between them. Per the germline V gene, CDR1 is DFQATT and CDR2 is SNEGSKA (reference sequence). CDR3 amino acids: CSASLSSPLHF. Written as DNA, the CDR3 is TGCAGTGCAAGTCTGAGTTCACCCCTCCACTTT.

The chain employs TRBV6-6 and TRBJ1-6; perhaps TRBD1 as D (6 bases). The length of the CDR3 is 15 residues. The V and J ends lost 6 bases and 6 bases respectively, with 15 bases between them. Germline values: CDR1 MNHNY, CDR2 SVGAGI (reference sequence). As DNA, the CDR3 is TGTGCCAGCAGATCCCCCACAGGGAGTAATTCACCCCTCCACTTT. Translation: CASRSPTGSNSPLHF.

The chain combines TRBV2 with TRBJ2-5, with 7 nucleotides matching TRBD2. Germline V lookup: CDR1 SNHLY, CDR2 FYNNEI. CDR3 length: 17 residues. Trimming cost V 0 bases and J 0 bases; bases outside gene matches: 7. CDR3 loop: CASSEARGGGHQETQYF. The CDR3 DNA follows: TGTGCCAGCAGTGAAGCGCGAGGCGGGGGACACCAAGAGACCCAGTACTTC.

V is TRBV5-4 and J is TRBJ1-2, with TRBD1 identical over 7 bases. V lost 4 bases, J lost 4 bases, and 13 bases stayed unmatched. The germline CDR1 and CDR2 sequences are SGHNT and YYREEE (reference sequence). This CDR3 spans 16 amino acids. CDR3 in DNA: TGTGCCAGCAGCGATCGTCTGACAGGGACCAGCTATGGCTACACCTTC. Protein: CASSDRLTGTSYGYTF.

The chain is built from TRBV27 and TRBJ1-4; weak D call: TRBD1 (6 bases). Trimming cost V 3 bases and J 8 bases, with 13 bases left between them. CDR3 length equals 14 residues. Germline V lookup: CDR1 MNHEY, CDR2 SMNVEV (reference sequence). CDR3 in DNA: TGTGCCAGCAGTTTGCTGGACAGTCGGGAAAAACTGTTTTTT. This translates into CASSLLDSREKLFF. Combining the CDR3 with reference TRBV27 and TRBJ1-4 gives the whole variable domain EAQVTQNPRYLITVTGKKLTVTCSQNMNHEYMSWYRQDPGLGLRQIYYSMNVEVTDKGDVPEGYKVSRKEKRNFPLILESPSPNQTSLYFCASSLLDSREKLFFGSGTQLSVL.

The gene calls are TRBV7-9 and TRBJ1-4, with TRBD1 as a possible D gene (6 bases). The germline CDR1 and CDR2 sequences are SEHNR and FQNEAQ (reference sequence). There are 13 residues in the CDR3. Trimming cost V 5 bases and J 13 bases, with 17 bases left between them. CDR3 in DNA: TGTGCCAGCAGCATGGGACACCCCAGTGGACTGTTTTTT. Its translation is CASSMGHPSGLFF.

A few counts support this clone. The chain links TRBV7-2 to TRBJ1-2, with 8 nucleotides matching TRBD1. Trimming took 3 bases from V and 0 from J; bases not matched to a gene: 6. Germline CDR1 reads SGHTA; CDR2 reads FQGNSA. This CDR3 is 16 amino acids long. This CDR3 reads CASSLGGQEANYGYTF. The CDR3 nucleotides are TGTGCCAGCAGCTTGGGGGGACAGGAAGCTAACTATGGCTACACCTTC.

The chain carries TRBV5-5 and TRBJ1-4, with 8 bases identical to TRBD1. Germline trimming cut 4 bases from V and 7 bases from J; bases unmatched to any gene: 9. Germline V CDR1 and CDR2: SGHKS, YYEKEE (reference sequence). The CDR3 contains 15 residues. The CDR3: CASSPDRVVGEKLFF. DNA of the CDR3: TGTGCCAGCAGCCCGGACAGGGTTGTCGGTGAAAAACTGTTTTTT.

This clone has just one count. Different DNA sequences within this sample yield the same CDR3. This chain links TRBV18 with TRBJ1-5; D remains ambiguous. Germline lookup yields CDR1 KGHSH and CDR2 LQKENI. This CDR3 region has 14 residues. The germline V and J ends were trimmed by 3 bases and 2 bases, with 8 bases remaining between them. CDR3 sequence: CASSPAGGNQPQHF. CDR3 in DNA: TGTGCCAGCTCACCTGCCGGGGGCAATCAGCCCCAGCATTTT.